The 11 T cell receptor beta chains below were found in one sample sequenced in a study of T-cell reconstitution after alpha-beta-depleted transplantation in children. Unique molecular identifiers were incorporated during preparation of the TCRbeta library. One entry per CDR3 protein, called by TCRdb with MiXCR from the PCR reads. The sample has about 500,000 distinct CDR3 sequences, 32% seen once. Specimen: PBMCs from the stem cell graft donor, collected from the stem cell graft. Receptors originate from a human donor who donated a stem cell graft to a child with aplastic anemia.

V is TRBV7-2 and J is TRBJ1-1, with 9 bases matching TRBD1. Germline CDR1 SGHTA, CDR2 FQGNSA. The CDR3 runs 14 residues. V was clipped by 5 bases and J by 5 bases; unmatched bases: 6. CDR3 coding DNA: TGTGCCAGCAGCAAAGGACAGGGGAGGACTGAAGCTTTCTTT. Its translation is CASSKGQGRTEAFF.

There are a few counts of this clonotype. V usage is TRBV7-2 and J usage is TRBJ1-6, with 9 bases lining up with TRBD1. Germline V gene data show CDR1 as SGHTA and CDR2 as FQGNSA. Trimming removed 3 bases from V and 10 bases from J; junction bases left unmatched: 4. This CDR3 is 14 amino acids long. The CDR3 protein is CASSLDRGASPLHF. DNA for the CDR3: TGTGCCAGCAGCTTGGACAGGGGAGCATCACCCCTCCACTTT.

This clonotype was counted only a few times. CDR3 nucleotides: TGTGCCATCAGTGAGGGGTCGGATCATCAAGAGACCCAGTACTTC. Encoded protein: CAISEGSDHQETQYF. This chain links TRBV10-3 with TRBJ2-5; no firm D call. The V end lost 2 bases, the J end lost 2 bases, and 12 bases lay between the germline ends. This CDR3 is built from 15 residues. The germline V gene encodes CDR1 ENHRY and CDR2 SYGVKD.

This clonotype was recorded a few times. The V and J genes are TRBV12-3 or TRBV12-4 and TRBJ2-7, with a tentative D call TRBD1 (6 bases). The CDR3 consists of 15 residues. The V and J ends lost 6 bases and 2 bases respectively, with 17 bases between them. In DNA form, the CDR3 reads TGTGCCAGCAGCTTCTTAGGGGGACCCACCTACGAGCAGTACGTC. The encoded protein is CASSFLGGPTYEQYV.

The chain recombines TRBV28 with TRBJ2-7; D not certain. The V end was cut by 3 bases, the J end by 5 bases, with 5 bases between. The CDR3 loop spans 11 amino acids. CDR1 is MDHEN and CDR2 is SYDVKM in the germline V gene. The CDR3 loop is CASSLNNEQYF. The CDR3 DNA reads as TGTGCCAGCAGTTTGAACAACGAGCAGTACTTC.

This clonotype was recorded a few times. This chain connects TRBV6-1 to TRBJ2-7; 8 bases agree with TRBD1. This CDR3 region has 14 residues. CDR1 and CDR2 (germline): MNHNS, SASEGT. Unmatched junction bases numbered 7, after V lost 7 bases and J lost 2 bases. The DNA for the CDR3 is TGTGCCAGCATGAAAGGGACAGGTACCTACGAGCAGTACTTC. It specifies CASMKGTGTYEQYF.

The chain employs TRBV4-1 and TRBJ2-4; TRBD2 aligns across 8 bases. The CDR3 totals 15 residues. Losses at the gene ends were 5 bases for V and 5 bases for J; bases not matched to a gene: 8. Germline CDR1 and CDR2: MGHRA and YSYEKL. CDR3 nucleotides: TGCGCCAGCAGCGGAGCGGGGGAGAGGGAAAACATTCAGTACTTC. Protein: CASSGAGERENIQYF.

This clonotype has more than one count but fewer than ten. The chain uses TRBV7-2 and TRBJ2-5; D is perhaps TRBD1 (5 bases). V lost 2 bases and J 3 bases, leaving 13 bases between the germline ends. Per the germline V gene, CDR1 is SGHTA and CDR2 is FQGNSA. The CDR3 is 15 residues long. The CDR3 spells CASSLTIGREETQYF. For the CDR3, the DNA is TGTGCCAGCAGCTTAACCATCGGCAGGGAAGAGACCCAGTACTTC.

The chain joins TRBV29-1 to TRBJ2-7; TRBD1 might be the D (6 bases). CDR1 is SQVTM and CDR2 is ANQGSEA in the germline V gene. The CDR3 loop spans 14 amino acids. With 3 bases removed from V and 3 bases from J, the gap between germline ends came to 15 bases. DNA of the CDR3: TGCAGCGTTGAGAAATCGGGACACAACTACGAGCAGTACTTC. This gives the protein CSVEKSGHNYEQYF.

The chain employs TRBV15 and TRBJ2-5; 9 bases agree with TRBD2. Germline CDR1 is LNHNV and CDR2 is YYDKDF (reference sequence). This CDR3 spans 17 amino acids. V shed 1 base, J shed 1 base, and the junction held 7 bases outside the gene matches. The chain's CDR3 is CATSRGGSGGPQETQYF. CDR3 nucleotide sequence: TGTGCCACCAGCAGAGGTGGTAGCGGGGGCCCCCAAGAGACCCAGTACTTC.

This clonotype was counted a few times. This chain links TRBV7-2 with TRBJ2-2; 7 bases match TRBD1. This CDR3 comprises 14 residues. CDR1 and CDR2 (germline): SGHTA, FQGNSA. V shed 7 bases, J shed 0 bases, and the junction held 2 bases outside the gene matches. The CDR3 coding sequence is TGTGCCAGCACCACAGGGGCGAACACCGGGGAGCTGTTTTTT. Protein product: CASTTGANTGELFF.